Shown below are 8 T cell receptor beta chains from a single sample sequenced in a study of T cell changes during pregnancy in multiple sclerosis. Assay: immunoSEQ multiplex PCR; the TCRdb copy retains only in-frame clones and omits some. In the table there are approximately 17,000 clones, approximately 85% of which are singletons. This sample comprised CD8+ T cells from peripheral blood mononuclear cells, obtained in the second trimester of pregnancy. Every receptor here comes from a female donor in good health, enrolled as a control in a pregnancy study.

The chain employs TRBV5-5 and TRBJ2-1, with TRBD2 matching over 7 bases. J lost 8 bases, V lost 3 bases, and 8 bases had no gene match. The CDR3 extends over 14 amino acids. Germline assignment: CDR1 SGHKS and CDR2 YYEKEE (reference sequence). The CDR3 reads CASSWEGFGDEQFF. DNA of the CDR3: TGTGCCAGCAGCTGGGAGGGTTTCGGGGATGAGCAGTTCTTC. Variable domain in full (rest from reference TRBV5-5 and TRBJ2-1): DAGVTQSPTHLIKTRGQQVTLRCSPISGHKSVSWYQQVLGQGPQFIFQYYEKEERGRGNFPDRFSARQFPNYSSELNVNALLLGDSALYLCASSWEGFGDEQFFGPGTRLTVL.

The genes are TRBV29-1 and TRBJ2-2; a possible D gene is TRBD1 (5 bases). CDR3 length: 12 residues. CDR1 SQVTM and CDR2 ANQGSEA come from the germline V gene. Trimming shortened V by 4 bases and J by 5 bases, and 8 bases separated the two germline ends. The DNA for the CDR3 is TGCAGCGTTGTGAAGGGGACCGGGGAGCTGTTTTTT. It encodes CSVVKGTGELFF.

The genes are TRBV11-2 and TRBJ2-7; D is possibly TRBD1 (5 bases). Germline values: CDR1 SGHAT, CDR2 FQNNGV. Trimming left V 2 bases short and J 3 bases short, with 8 bases between. CDR3 length: 13 residues. This CDR3 reads CASSLRQNYEQYF. The DNA for the CDR3 is TGTGCCAGCAGCTTACGACAGAACTACGAGCAGTACTTC.

The chain is built from TRBV29-1 and TRBJ2-1; 7 positions agree with TRBD2. Trimming cost V 6 bases and J 8 bases; bases outside gene matches: 13. The CDR3 is 14 residues long. The V gene's germline CDR1 is SQVTM and CDR2 ANQGSEA. Here the CDR3 reads CSVAGTTVAYEQFF. The CDR3, as DNA: TGCAGCGTCGCCGGGACTACCGTGGCATATGAGCAGTTCTTC.

The gene calls are TRBV7-2 and TRBJ1-1; TRBD1 aligns across 8 bases. Germline CDR1 reads SGHTA; CDR2 reads FQGNSA. CDR3 length equals 14 residues. The trim removed 1 base at V and 4 bases at J, leaving 2 bases unmatched. CDR3: CASSLGDRPTEAFF. CDR3 nucleotides: TGTGCCAGCAGCTTAGGGGACAGGCCCACTGAAGCTTTCTTT.

The rearrangement uses TRBV25-1 and TRBJ2-2; D possibly corresponds to TRBD1 (5 bases). The CDR3 covers 11 residues. Per the germline V gene, CDR1 is MGHDK and CDR2 is SYGVNS. V lost 7 bases and J 5 bases, leaving 5 bases between the germline ends. The CDR3 loop is CASTGTGELFF. CDR3 sequence (DNA): TGTGCCAGCACAGGGACCGGGGAGCTGTTTTTT.

The J gene is TRBJ2-7, the V gene TRBV19; TRBD1 matches 9 bases. The CDR3 is 14 residues long. From germline, CDR1 is LNHDA and CDR2 SQIVND (reference sequence). J lost 3 bases, V lost 8 bases, and 8 bases had no gene match. The CDR3 spells CASAGTGNFYEQYF. As DNA, the CDR3 is TGTGCCAGTGCCGGGACAGGGAATTTCTACGAGCAGTACTTC.

The V and J genes are TRBV4-3 and TRBJ2-5; possible D gene TRBD1, 5 bases. Trimming cost V 0 bases and J 4 bases, with 6 bases left between them. Germline assignment: CDR1 LGHNA and CDR2 YSLEER. This CDR3 has 13 amino acids. The CDR3 is CASSQDRAETQYF. The CDR3 coding sequence is TGCGCCAGCAGCCAAGACAGGGCAGAGACCCAGTACTTC.